The present T cell receptor (beta chain) was sequenced within a study of memory CD4+ T cells and cytomegalovirus serostatus (dated by TCRdb to the late 2010s). With respect to the entire study: The cohort included around 35 healthy adults from Belgium, of whom 9 were CMV seropositive and 24 were CMV seronegative. The study sequenced CD4+ memory TCRbeta repertoires of a Belgian cohort with known cytomegalovirus serostatus to replicate a published TCR-based CMV serostatus classifier. What the authors observed across the whole study: Only CD4+CD45RO+ memory cells were sequenced, in contrast to the original study, which included naive and memory CD4+ and CD8+ populations. The results were interpreted as suggesting that the CMV-associated TCR signature is largely present in the CD4+ memory repertoire. Of 170 or so previously reported CMV-associated TCRbeta sequences, some 73 appeared in the CD4+ memory repertoires, each in one to five individuals. For CMV serostatus prediction, a median bootstrapped AUC of 0.95 was reached with the original framework, and a median bootstrapped AUC of about 0.89 was reached with a US-trained random forest. On the Belgian cohort, the classifier based on the original framework reached a median bootstrapped AUC of roughly 0.96, with a 95% CI of 0.76-1.00.

Notes on this clone: Its antigen remains undetermined. No much larger clone exists at a distance of one base, and base qualities are not known.

A distance of 14 bases separates the germline ends of V and J, which lose 2 bases and 5 bases respectively. CDR1 SGHKS and CDR2 YYEKEE are derived from the germline V gene (reference sequence). The CDR3 spans 15 residues, from the cysteine through the phenylalanine. Only the CDR3 portion is preserved as DNA: 45 bases, with reading frame beginning at the first base. Genomic DNA was extracted from sorted cells with the Quick-DNA Microprep Kit. Amplification of TCRbeta DNA was done with the immunoSEQ hsTCRbeta kit, following the protocol from the manufacturer. An Illumina MiSeq instrument was used to sequence the TCRbeta libraries. Per the authors' processing: After out-of-frame sequences were removed, 2 million to 2.5 million distinct TCRbeta sequences remained, averaging about 61,000 per individual. Each individual was scored according to the count of 164 previously reported CMV-associated TCRbeta sequences and the total productive distinct TCRbeta count. A beta-binomial model was reimplemented in Python, and random forests from scikit-learn, run with default parameters, were trained on data from the US cohort. Classifier performance on the Belgian cohort was reported as the median AUC with percentile confidence intervals calculated over 10,000 bootstrap iterations. In its TCRdb copy, this immuneACCESS table keeps in-frame sequences only and misses some clones. Where compared with another copy, unresolved V genes explain less than half of these, and the others have no known cause. D and trimming come from the DNA, and the V and J calls and clone size come from that table. Counted in this sample were about 73,000 clones; 75% to 85% of them appeared once. Just over 2.5% of the sample comes from the top ten.

Single viable CD3+CD4+CD8-CD45RO+ cells were sorted as memory CD4+ T cells on a FACSAria II. CMV serostatus was determined with a Roche Elecsys assay detecting serum IgG against CMV pp150, pp28, p38 and p52. Once the samples were thawed, total CD4+ T cells were enriched through positive selection using CD4 magnetic microbeads. The samples came from a different study that was designed specifically to examine the CD4+ T cell memory repertoire. Peripheral blood mononuclear cells were isolated and cryopreserved according to standard operating procedures, and serum was stored at -80 degrees C. The staining used CD3-PerCP (BW264/56), CD4-APC (RPA-T4), CD45RO-PE (UCHT1) and CD8-Pacific Orange (3B5) antibodies, and Sytox blue was used to exclude non-viable cells.

The V and J genes are TRBV5-5 and TRBJ2-1, with TRBD1 tentatively as D gene (5 bases match). The TCR was taken from an adult in good health and CMV-seropositive. What was sequenced was memory CD4+ T cells from blood. The CDR3 here reads CASSFRGLGNNEQFF. The nucleotide sequence is TGTGCCAGCAGCTTTAGGGGTCTTGGGAACAATGAGCAGTTCTTC.